The 18 T cell receptor beta chains in this list originate from one sample, sequenced in a study of T cells in tuberculosis. Profiled with immunoSEQ multiplex PCR; TCRdb holds only in-frame clones, not every one. Here the sample spans 30,000 or so clones, 90% being singletons. Material: PBMCs. The receptors here all came from a donor aged 10-29 years with latent tuberculosis or without tuberculosis infection.

The chain employs TRBV19 and TRBJ1-1, with TRBD1 as a possible D gene (6 bases). Deletions cut 10 bases from V and 5 bases from J, with 26 bases between. The CDR3 spans 16 residues. CDR1 and CDR2 from the germline V gene are LNHDA and SQIVND (reference sequence). CDR3 residues: CATNRGTPMTRTEAFF. In DNA, the CDR3 is TGTGCCACTAATAGGGGGACACCCATGACGAGAACTGAAGCTTTCTTT.

This clone was recorded once. The rearrangement joins TRBV19 to TRBJ2-7; maybe TRBD2 (5 bases). CDR1 LNHDA and CDR2 SQIVND come from the germline V gene (reference sequence). This CDR3 has 17 amino acids. Trimming pared 7 bases from V and 5 bases from J, leaving 27 bases between. The CDR3 loop reads CASNPLGEGWWPDEQYF. The CDR3 DNA reads as TGTGCCAGTAACCCCCTGGGTGAGGGCTGGTGGCCCGACGAGCAGTACTTC.

The chain carries TRBV2 and TRBJ1-2; TRBD1 aligns across 9 bases. The V gene end was trimmed by 6 bases and the J gene end by 7 bases; junction bases not matched to a gene: 9. The germline V gene has CDR1 SNHLY and CDR2 FYNNEI. The CDR3 is 14 amino acids. The CDR3 bases are TGTGCCAGCAGGGATAAGACAGGGGGGGGTGGCTACACCTTC. It specifies CASRDKTGGGGYTF. Variable domain in full (rest from reference TRBV2 and TRBJ1-2): EPEVTQTPSHQVTQMGQEVILRCVPISNHLYFYWYRQILGQKVEFLVSFYNNEISEKSEIFDDQFSVERPDGSNFTLKIRSTKLEDSAMYFCASRDKTGGGGYTFGSGTRLTVV.

The chain carries TRBV6-5 and TRBJ2-7; 12 nucleotides agree with TRBD1. CDR1 and CDR2 from the germline V gene are MNHEY and SVGAGI. The CDR3 is 15 amino acids. The ends lost 5 bases at V and 6 bases at J; junction bases unmatched: 8. The CDR3 sequence is CASSAGDRGPAEQYF. The CDR3 DNA follows: TGTGCCAGCAGTGCTGGGGACAGGGGGCCAGCCGAGCAGTACTTC.

The rearrangement links TRBV7-9 to TRBJ1-1; weak D call: TRBD1 (6 bases). CDR1 is SEHNR, CDR2 FQNEAQ, per germline (reference sequence). V lost 3 bases, J lost 2 bases, and 19 bases lay in between. This CDR3 comprises 17 residues. The CDR3 region has the DNA TGTGCCAGCAGCTTTTCGTTGCAGGGGCCTCCAAACACTGAAGCTTTCTTT. It translates to CASSFSLQGPPNTEAFF.

The chain couples TRBV5-1 to TRBJ2-2, with D possibly being TRBD1 (6 bases). Germline V lookup: CDR1 SGHRS, CDR2 YFSETQ. V shed 1 base and J shed 3 bases, with 10 bases lying between them. The CDR3 has 15 residues. The DNA for the CDR3 is TGCGCCAGCAGCTTGAATAGGGGGTACACCGGGGAGCTGTTTTTT. This gives the protein CASSLNRGYTGELFF.

This chain connects TRBV27 to TRBJ2-5; possibly TRBD2 for D (5 bases). CDR1 and CDR2 (germline): MNHEY, SMNVEV (reference sequence). This CDR3 is 15 amino acids long. V was cut by 3 bases and J by 2 bases, with 13 bases left in between. The CDR3 region has the DNA TGTGCCAGCAGTTTCGCGGGCGTAGGTCAAGAGACCCAGTACTTC. Protein sequence: CASSFAGVGQETQYF.

The chain uses TRBV5-6 and TRBJ2-7; TRBD1 matches 7 bases. The CDR3 extends over 14 amino acids. The V segment lost 3 bases and the J segment 1 base; nucleotides outside the gene matches: 4. CDR1 is SGHDT and CDR2 is YYEEEE in the germline V gene. CDR3 in DNA: TGTGCCAGCAGCTCACAGGGGTTTTCCTACGAGCAGTACTTC. This gives the protein CASSSQGFSYEQYF.

The chain uses TRBV2 and TRBJ1-5; weak D call: TRBD1 (6 bases). V was trimmed by 6 bases and J by 1 base, leaving 13 bases between them. Germline V gives CDR1 SNHLY, CDR2 FYNNEI. The CDR3 extends over 15 amino acids. The CDR3 loop is CASSVIQGSNQPQHF. CDR3 sequence (DNA): TGTGCCAGCAGCGTCATCCAGGGGAGCAATCAGCCCCAGCATTTT.

The J gene is TRBJ2-7, the V gene TRBV28, with 10 bases that match TRBD1. The CDR3 has 15 residues. In germline, CDR1 is MDHEN, CDR2 SYDVKM. The J segment lost 1 base and the V segment lost 4 bases, leaving 4 bases of the junction unmatched. CDR3 region: CASSSGQGVSYEQYF. Here the CDR3 DNA reads TGTGCCAGCAGTTCAGGACAGGGGGTTTCCTACGAGCAGTACTTC.

This rearrangement joins TRBV14 to TRBJ1-1; tentative D call: TRBD1 (5 bases). Germline values: CDR1 SGHDN, CDR2 FVKESK. This CDR3 has 15 residues. V was cut by 0 bases and J by 1 base, with 9 bases left in between. DNA for the CDR3: TGTGCCAGCAGCCAAGAAACAGGAGCGAACACTGAAGCTTTCTTT. It encodes CASSQETGANTEAFF.

The CDR3 region is CASSFLGQGNEAFF. CDR3 coding DNA: TGTGCCAGCAGCTTTTTAGGACAGGGGAACGAAGCTTTCTTT. The V gene is TRBV5-4, the J gene TRBJ1-1; 9 bases agree with TRBD1. The CDR3 is 14 residues long. V trimming: 2 bases; J trimming: 8 bases; junction bases outside the gene matches: 7. Germline V gives CDR1 SGHNT, CDR2 YYREEE (reference sequence).

The chain combines TRBV5-6 with TRBJ1-2; no firm D call. The CDR3 has 13 residues. Germline V lookup: CDR1 SGHDT, CDR2 YYEEEE. The germline V and J ends were trimmed by 2 bases and 0 bases, with 5 bases remaining between them. The CDR3 DNA reads TGTGCCAGCAGCTTATGGCCTAACTATGGCTACACCTTC. Protein: CASSLWPNYGYTF.

V gene TRBV6-1 combines with J gene TRBJ2-7; D perhaps matches TRBD2 (5 bases). CDR3 size: 15 residues. In germline, CDR1 is MNHNS, CDR2 SASEGT. Deletions cut 7 bases from V and 2 bases from J, with 18 bases between. CDR3 protein: CASTLDGLLPYEQYF. CDR3 DNA: TGTGCCAGCACCCTTGACGGACTCTTACCCTACGAGCAGTACTTC.

The chain recombines TRBV5-1 with TRBJ1-1, with 10 bases fitting TRBD1. The CDR3 contains 16 residues. Germline V gene data show CDR1 as SGHRS and CDR2 as YFSETQ. V trimming: 4 bases; J trimming: 5 bases; junction bases outside the gene matches: 11. The CDR3 nucleotides are TGCGCCAGCAGCACGGGACAGGGGCAAGGGTCTACTGAAGCTTTCTTT. It is translated as CASSTGQGQGSTEAFF.

V gene TRBV2 combines with J gene TRBJ1-5, with 9 positions matching TRBD1. Germline V gene lookup returns CDR1 SNHLY and CDR2 FYNNEI. V trimming: 6 bases; J trimming: 1 base; junction bases outside the gene matches: 4. The CDR3 consists of 15 residues. The CDR3 coding sequence is TGTGCCAGCAGGACCGGGACAGGGAGCAATCAGCCCCAGCATTTT. Amino acid sequence: CASRTGTGSNQPQHF.

This chain uses TRBV6-5 with TRBJ1-3; 7 nucleotides agree with TRBD1. Germline CDR1 reads MNHEY; CDR2 reads SVGAGI. The CDR3 covers 13 residues. With 2 bases clipped from V and 6 bases from J, the junction kept 1 base outside the gene matches. The CDR3: CASSYKGANTIYF. The CDR3, as DNA: TGTGCCAGCAGTTACAAGGGGGCAAACACCATATATTTT.

The chain's CDR3 is CAIRGQDSGNTIYF. The DNA of the CDR3 is TGTGCCATCAGGGGACAGGACTCTGGAAACACCATATATTTT. The J gene is TRBJ1-3, the V gene TRBV10-3, with TRBD1 matching 8 bases. From germline, CDR1 is ENHRY and CDR2 SYGVKD. Trimming removed 6 bases from V and 0 bases from J; junction bases left unmatched: 1. The CDR3 consists of 14 residues.